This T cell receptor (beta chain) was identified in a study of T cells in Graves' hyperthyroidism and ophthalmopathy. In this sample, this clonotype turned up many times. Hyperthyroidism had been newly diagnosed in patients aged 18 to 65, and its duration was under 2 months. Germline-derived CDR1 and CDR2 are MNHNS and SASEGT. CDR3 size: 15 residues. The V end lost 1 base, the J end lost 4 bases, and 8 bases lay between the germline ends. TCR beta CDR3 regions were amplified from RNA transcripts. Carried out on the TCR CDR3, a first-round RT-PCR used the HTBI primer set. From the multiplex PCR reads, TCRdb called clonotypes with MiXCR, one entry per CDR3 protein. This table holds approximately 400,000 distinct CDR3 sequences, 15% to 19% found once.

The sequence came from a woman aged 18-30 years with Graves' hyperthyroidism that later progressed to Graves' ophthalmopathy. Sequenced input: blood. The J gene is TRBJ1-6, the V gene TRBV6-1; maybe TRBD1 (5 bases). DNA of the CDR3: TGTGCCAGCAGTGAAGACCGACAGTATAATTCACCCCTCCACTTT. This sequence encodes CASSEDRQYNSPLHF.